The 10 T cell receptor beta chains given below trace back to one sample, sequenced in a study of Ad26.COV2.S vaccination and SARS-CoV-2 variants. As for treatment: about 20 received Ad26.COV2.S at low or high dose, single or two shots; several received placebo; per-sample allocation not given. On day 63 after the first injection, vaccine and placebo recipients gave samples. The method was immunoSEQ multiplex PCR; TCRdb's version includes in-frame clones alone and lacks a portion of them. The sample records about 500,000 clones, 89% being singletons. Sequenced here: peripheral blood, sampled in a trial of Ad26.COV2.S vaccine versus placebo. These receptors all come from a person aged 18-60 years who received the Ad26.COV2.S COVID-19 vaccine or a placebo.

The chain combines TRBV5-8 with TRBJ2-3; D is unresolved. The CDR3 is made up of 12 amino acids. The germline V gene encodes CDR1 SGHTS and CDR2 YDEGEE. V was pared by 3 bases and J by 8 bases, with 10 bases between. The CDR3 sequence: CASSYTAGTQYF. The CDR3 DNA follows: TGTGCCAGCAGCTACACAGCCGGTACGCAGTATTTT.

Points on this clone: Within the sample, other DNA sequences also encode this same CDR3. This rearrangement joins TRBV29-1 to TRBJ2-1, with D unclear. CDR1 is SQVTM, CDR2 ANQGSEA, per germline. The CDR3 has 13 amino acids. V was pared by 5 bases and J by 0 bases, with 8 bases between. DNA for the CDR3: TGCAGCGTTTATCCGGGCTCCTACAATGAGCAGTTCTTC. Its protein product is CSVYPGSYNEQFF.

V is TRBV6-2 or TRBV6-3 and J is TRBJ2-5; D is unresolved. V lost 3 bases and J 7 bases, leaving 15 bases between the germline ends. The CDR3 extends over 14 amino acids. The germline V gene has CDR1 MNHEY and CDR2 SVGEGT. CDR3 region: CASSYNTQSATQYF. CDR3 in DNA: TGTGCCAGCAGTTATAATACTCAGTCAGCGACCCAGTACTTC.

The J gene is TRBJ1-3, the V gene TRBV6-1; D is perhaps TRBD1 (6 bases). The CDR3 runs 14 residues. Germline CDR1 reads MNHNS; CDR2 reads SASEGT. Deletions cut 0 bases from V and 6 bases from J, with 9 bases between. CDR3 DNA sequence: TGTGCCAGCAGTGAAGCGGGACACGTAAACACCATATATTTT. It codes for CASSEAGHVNTIYF.

This chain connects TRBV7-3 to TRBJ2-1; maybe TRBD2 (5 bases). V shed 5 bases and J shed 0 bases, with 14 bases lying between them. This CDR3 is 16 amino acids long. The germline gives CDR1 SGHTA, CDR2 FQGTGA. In DNA form, the CDR3 reads TGTGCCAGCAGCCCAATTGTCGGGGTCTCCTACAATGAGCAGTTCTTC. This translates into CASSPIVGVSYNEQFF.

The rearrangement uses TRBV18 and TRBJ1-5; 7 positions match TRBD1. Germline CDR1 reads KGHSH; CDR2 reads LQKENI. V gave up 5 bases and J gave up 7 bases; unmatched junction bases: 8. The CDR3 covers 14 residues. Here the CDR3 reads CASSEDRAYQPQHF. Written as DNA, the CDR3 is TGTGCCAGCTCAGAAGACAGGGCGTACCAGCCCCAGCATTTT.

The gene calls are TRBV5-1 and TRBJ2-5; D might be TRBD1 or TRBD2, each matching 5 bases. V lost 5 bases and J 2 bases, leaving 25 bases between the germline ends. CDR3 length equals 18 residues. The germline V gene encodes CDR1 SGHRS and CDR2 YFSETQ. This CDR3 reads CASRFGQGFPLAQETQYF. The CDR3 bases are TGCGCCAGCAGGTTTGGTCAGGGCTTCCCGTTAGCGCAAGAGACCCAGTACTTC.

The chain joins TRBV7-8 to TRBJ2-1; D is unresolved. V dropped 0 bases and J dropped 6 bases, with 18 bases sitting between them. The CDR3 is 17 amino acids. The V gene's germline CDR1 is SGHVS and CDR2 FQNEAQ. The CDR3 protein is CASSLAPYQGRFNEQFF. In DNA, the CDR3 is TGTGCCAGCAGCTTAGCGCCCTATCAAGGACGCTTCAATGAGCAGTTCTTC.

The CDR3 DNA is TGTGCCAGCCTGGTGATATCGAGCCGTGGCACTGAAGCTTTCTTT. Translated, it gives CASLVISSRGTEAFF. The chain is built from TRBV2 and TRBJ1-1; D is unresolved. This CDR3 is 15 amino acids long. V lost 8 bases to trimming and J lost 4 bases, with 20 bases between them. Germline CDR1 reads SNHLY; CDR2 reads FYNNEI.

V gene TRBV19 combines with J gene TRBJ2-3; D possibly uses TRBD1 or TRBD2 (5 bases each). Germline V lookup: CDR1 LNHDA, CDR2 SQIVND (reference sequence). The CDR3 has 14 residues. The V gene lost 3 bases and the J gene lost 5 bases, with 12 bases spanning the gap. The CDR3 region has the DNA TGTGCCAGTAGTATTGGGGGACCCATAGATACGCAGTATTTT. Encoded protein: CASSIGGPIDTQYF.